The rows below give T cell receptor beta chains drawn from one sample of a study of naive and memory T cell subsets. From the UMI-ligation and nested PCR reads, TCRdb called clonotypes with MiXCR, one entry per CDR3 protein. The sample records some 31,000 distinct CDR3 sequences, about 18% being singletons. Input material: effector memory CD4+ T cells from blood. The receptors originated from a human donor in good health. Both conserved end residues are part of each CDR3. Each record gives: D gene, clone size, V gene, J gene, CDR3 DNA, CDR3 protein. A D gene is named only where the DNA matches it firmly. Expanded clones are given a class, and other clones once, few, many or no size at all.

TRBD1	few	TRBV7-2	TRBJ2-3	TGTGCCAGCAGCCTGGATGCGGGACAGGTCACAGATACGCAGTATTTT	CASSLDAGQVTDTQYF
-	few	TRBV3-1	TRBJ1-5	TGTGCCAGCAGCCAAGATCTTGTCAAGCCCCAGCATTTT	CASSQDLVKPQHF
-	-	TRBV29-1	TRBJ2-5	TGCAGCGTTGACAGGCCGGGGGAGACCCAGTACTTC	CSVDRPGETQYF
-	-	TRBV12-3/TRBV12-4	TRBJ1-2	TGTGCCAGCAGTTTAGCTCAGGGAAACTATGGCTACACCTTC	CASSLAQGNYGYTF
-	medium-sized	TRBV10-3	TRBJ2-2	TGTGCCATCAGTGAGTCGGTCAGCAACACCGGGGAGCTGTTTTTT	CAISESVSNTGELFF
TRBD2	few	TRBV6-6	TRBJ2-3	TGTGCCAGCACTTACCGGCGGGAGGGAGCAGATACGCAGTATTTT	CASTYRREGADTQYF
-	-	TRBV3-1	TRBJ2-7	TGTGCCAGCAGCCAATATCAGTTCGGGACTGTTCCCGACGAGCAGTACTTC	CASSQYQFGTVPDEQYF
TRBD1	many	TRBV7-6	TRBJ1-2	TGTGCCAGCAGTCAAAACCCGGGACAGGGCTATGGCTACACCTTC	CASSQNPGQGYGYTF
-	-	TRBV7-2	TRBJ2-1	TGTGCCAGCAGCTTAAGGCAAGAATACAATGAGCAGTTCTTC	CASSLRQEYNEQFF
-	-	TRBV7-2	TRBJ2-7	TGTGCCAGCAGCTTAGTTACCTACGAGCAGTACTTC	CASSLVTYEQYF
TRBD1	-	TRBV28	TRBJ2-5	TGTGCCAGCAGTCTCGGGACAGGCCTCCAAGAGACCCAGTACTTC	CASSLGTGLQETQYF
TRBD2	few	TRBV28	TRBJ2-3	TGTGCCAGCAGTGAGACCGGGACTAGTAACACAGATACGCAGTATTTT	CASSETGTSNTDTQYF
-	-	TRBV28	TRBJ2-7	TGTGCCAGCAGCCCGAATGGAGGGCCTGAGAGGTACTTC	CASSPNGGPERYF
-	once	TRBV28	TRBJ2-5	TGTGCCAGCAGTCTCAGAGCGGCGTCCCAAGAGACCCAGTACTTC	CASSLRAASQETQYF
TRBD2	-	TRBV15	TRBJ2-7	TGTGCCACCAGCACCGGACTAGCGGGAGGGCCCTACGAGCAGTACTTC	CATSTGLAGGPYEQYF
-	-	TRBV20-1	TRBJ2-7	TGCAGTGCTAGAGATCAGGAGGGGGCCTCCTACGAGCAGTACTTC	CSARDQEGASYEQYF
-	-	TRBV7-8	TRBJ2-7	TGTGCCAGCAGCTTAGTCGGCGGCAGGAGCTCCTACGAGCAGTACTTC	CASSLVGGRSSYEQYF
-	-	TRBV7-9	TRBJ1-3	TGTGCCAGCAGCGTTTCTGAAAACACCATATATTTT	CASSVSENTIYF
-	-	TRBV7-8	TRBJ2-1	TGTGCCAGCGGGGCCGGGGGACCCAATGAGCAGTTCTTC	CASGAGGPNEQFF